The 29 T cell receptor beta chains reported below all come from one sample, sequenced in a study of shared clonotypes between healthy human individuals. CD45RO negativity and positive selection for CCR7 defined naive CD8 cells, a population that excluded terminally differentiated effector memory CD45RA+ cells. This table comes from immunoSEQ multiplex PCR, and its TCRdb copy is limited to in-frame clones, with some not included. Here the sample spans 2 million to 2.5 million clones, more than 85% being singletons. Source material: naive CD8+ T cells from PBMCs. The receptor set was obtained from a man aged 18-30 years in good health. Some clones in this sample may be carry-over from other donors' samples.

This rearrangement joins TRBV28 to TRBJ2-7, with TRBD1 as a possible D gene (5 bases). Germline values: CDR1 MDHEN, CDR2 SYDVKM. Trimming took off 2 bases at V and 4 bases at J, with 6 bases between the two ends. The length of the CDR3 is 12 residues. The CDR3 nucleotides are TGTGCCAGCAGTTTAGACAGATACGAGCAGTACTTC. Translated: CASSLDRYEQYF.

The CDR3 sequence: CASSPTQETQYF. The CDR3 DNA reads TGCGCCAGCAGCCCGACCCAAGAGACCCAGTACTTC. The chain uses TRBV4-1 and TRBJ2-5, with D unresolved. The germline V gene encodes CDR1 MGHRA and CDR2 YSYEKL. V dropped 4 bases and J dropped 1 base, with 4 bases sitting between them. The CDR3 has 12 amino acids.

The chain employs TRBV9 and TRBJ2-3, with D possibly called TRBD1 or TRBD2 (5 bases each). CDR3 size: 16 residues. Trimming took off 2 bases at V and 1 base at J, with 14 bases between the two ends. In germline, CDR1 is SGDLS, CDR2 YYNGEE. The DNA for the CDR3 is TGTGCCAGCAGCGTTATAGAGGGGTCGCGCACAGATACGCAGTATTTT. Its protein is CASSVIEGSRTDTQYF. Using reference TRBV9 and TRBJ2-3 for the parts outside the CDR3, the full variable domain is DSGVTQTPKHLITATGQRVTLRCSPRSGDLSVYWYQQSLDQGLQFLIQYYNGEERAKGNILERFSAQQFPDLHSELNLSSLELGDSALYFCASSVIEGSRTDTQYFGPGTRLTVL.

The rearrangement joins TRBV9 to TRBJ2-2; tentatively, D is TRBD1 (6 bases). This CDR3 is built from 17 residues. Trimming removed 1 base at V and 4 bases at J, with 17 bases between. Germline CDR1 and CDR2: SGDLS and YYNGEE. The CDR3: CASSVFLSGHSTGELFF. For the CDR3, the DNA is TGTGCCAGCAGCGTATTCCTTTCGGGACATAGCACCGGGGAGCTGTTTTTT.

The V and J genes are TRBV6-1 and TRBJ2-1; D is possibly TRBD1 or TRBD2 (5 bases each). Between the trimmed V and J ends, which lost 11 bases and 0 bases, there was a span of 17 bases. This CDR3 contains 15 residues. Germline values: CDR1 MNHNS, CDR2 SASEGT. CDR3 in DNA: TGTGCCGGGTCGCGAGGGGCGGCCTCCTACAATGAGCAGTTCTTC. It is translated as CAGSRGAASYNEQFF.

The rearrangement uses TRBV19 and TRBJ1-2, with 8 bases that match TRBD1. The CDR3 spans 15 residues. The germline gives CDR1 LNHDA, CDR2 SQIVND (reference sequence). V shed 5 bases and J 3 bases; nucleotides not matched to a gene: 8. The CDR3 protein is CASSRDRGLDYGYTF. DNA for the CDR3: TGTGCCAGTAGTCGCGACAGGGGTTTGGACTATGGCTACACCTTC.

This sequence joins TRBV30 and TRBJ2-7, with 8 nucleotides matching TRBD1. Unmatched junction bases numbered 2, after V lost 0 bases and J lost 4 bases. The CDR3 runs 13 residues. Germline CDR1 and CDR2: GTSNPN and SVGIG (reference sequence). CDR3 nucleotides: TGTGCCTGGAGTGTGAACAGGGGGTACGAGCAGTACTTC. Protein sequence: CAWSVNRGYEQYF.

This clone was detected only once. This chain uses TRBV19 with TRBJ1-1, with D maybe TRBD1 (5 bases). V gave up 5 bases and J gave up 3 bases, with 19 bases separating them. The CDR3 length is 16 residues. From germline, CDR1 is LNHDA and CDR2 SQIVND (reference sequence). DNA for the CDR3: TGTGCCAGTAGTCCCCCCGGGCTTCGGGGGTACACTGAAGCTTTCTTT. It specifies CASSPPGLRGYTEAFF.

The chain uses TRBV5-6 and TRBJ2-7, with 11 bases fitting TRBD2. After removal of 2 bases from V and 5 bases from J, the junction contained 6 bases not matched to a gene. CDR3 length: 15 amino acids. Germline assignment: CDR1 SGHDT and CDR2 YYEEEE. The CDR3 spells CASSFPRLAGNEQYF. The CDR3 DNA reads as TGTGCCAGCAGCTTTCCGAGACTAGCGGGAAACGAGCAGTACTTC.

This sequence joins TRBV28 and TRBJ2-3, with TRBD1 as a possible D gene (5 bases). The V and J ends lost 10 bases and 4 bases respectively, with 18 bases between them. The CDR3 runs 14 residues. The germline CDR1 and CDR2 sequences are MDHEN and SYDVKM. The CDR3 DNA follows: TGTGCCACCTATCCTAGGGGAATCGCAGATACGCAGTATTTT. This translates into CATYPRGIADTQYF.

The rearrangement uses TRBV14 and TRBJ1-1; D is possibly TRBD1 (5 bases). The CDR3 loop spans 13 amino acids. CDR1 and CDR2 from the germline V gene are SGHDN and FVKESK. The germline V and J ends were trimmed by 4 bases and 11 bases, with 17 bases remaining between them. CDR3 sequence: CASSPGRGVRAFF. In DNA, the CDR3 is TGTGCCAGCAGCCCCGGGCGAGGGGTGCGGGCTTTCTTT.

Written as DNA, the CDR3 is TGTGCCAGCAGCTTACTTCGGGCAGACTCCTACAATGAGCAGTTCTTC. It translates to CASSLLRADSYNEQFF. This chain links TRBV7-6 with TRBJ2-1; no clear D. V lost 2 bases and J lost 0, with 11 bases in between. Germline values: CDR1 SGHVS, CDR2 FNYEAQ. CDR3 size: 16 residues.

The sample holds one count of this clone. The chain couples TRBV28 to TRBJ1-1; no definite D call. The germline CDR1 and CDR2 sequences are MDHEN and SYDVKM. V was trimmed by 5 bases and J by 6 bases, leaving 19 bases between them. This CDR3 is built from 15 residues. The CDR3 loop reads CASSRTVWATAEAFF. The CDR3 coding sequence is TGTGCCAGCAGTAGGACGGTATGGGCTACCGCTGAAGCTTTCTTT.

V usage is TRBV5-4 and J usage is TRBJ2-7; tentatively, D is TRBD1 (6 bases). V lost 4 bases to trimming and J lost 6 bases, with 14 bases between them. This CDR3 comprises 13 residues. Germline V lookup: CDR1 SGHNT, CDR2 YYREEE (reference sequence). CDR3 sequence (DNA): TGTGCCAGCAGCCACAGGGTCGAGGGCGAGCAGTACTTC. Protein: CASSHRVEGEQYF.

The CDR3 here is CASSGGSGQGAPYGYTF. The CDR3, as DNA: TGTGCCAGCAGCGGTGGGTCGGGACAGGGGGCGCCGTATGGCTACACCTTC. V and J are TRBV9 and TRBJ1-2, with 12 bases matching TRBD1. Losses at the gene ends were 3 bases for V and 5 bases for J; bases not matched to a gene: 11. The CDR3 spans 17 residues. CDR1 is SGDLS, CDR2 YYNGEE, per germline.

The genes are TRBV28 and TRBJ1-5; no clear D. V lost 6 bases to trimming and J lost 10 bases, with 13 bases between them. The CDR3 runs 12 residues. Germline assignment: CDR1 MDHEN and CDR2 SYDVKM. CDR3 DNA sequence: TGTGCCAGCAGCCCCGACGGCTCTCCCCAGCATTTT. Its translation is CASSPDGSPQHF.

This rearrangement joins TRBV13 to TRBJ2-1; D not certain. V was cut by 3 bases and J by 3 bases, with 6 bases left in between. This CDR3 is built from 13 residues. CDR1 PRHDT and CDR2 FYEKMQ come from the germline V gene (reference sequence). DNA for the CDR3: TGTGCCAGCAGCTTCTCGGGCTACAATGAGCAGTTCTTC. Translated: CASSFSGYNEQFF.

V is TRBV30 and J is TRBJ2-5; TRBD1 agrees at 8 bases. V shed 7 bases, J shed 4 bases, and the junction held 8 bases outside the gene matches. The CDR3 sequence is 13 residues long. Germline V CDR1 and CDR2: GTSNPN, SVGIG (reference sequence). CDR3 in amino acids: CASTGEYGETQYF. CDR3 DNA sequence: TGTGCCTCGACAGGGGAGTACGGAGAGACCCAGTACTTC.

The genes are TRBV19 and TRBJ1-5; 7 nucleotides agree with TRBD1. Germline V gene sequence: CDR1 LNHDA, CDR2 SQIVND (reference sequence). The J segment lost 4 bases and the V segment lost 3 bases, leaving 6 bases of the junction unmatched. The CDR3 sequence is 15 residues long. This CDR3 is CASSIGQGENQPQHF. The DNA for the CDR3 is TGTGCCAGTAGTATCGGGCAGGGGGAAAATCAGCCCCAGCATTTT.

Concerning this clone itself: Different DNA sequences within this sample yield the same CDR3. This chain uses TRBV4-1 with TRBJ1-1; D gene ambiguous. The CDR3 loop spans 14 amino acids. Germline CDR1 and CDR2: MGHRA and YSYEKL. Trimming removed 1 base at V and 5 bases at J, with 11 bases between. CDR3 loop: CASSQVEGRTEAFF. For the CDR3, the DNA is TGCGCCAGCAGCCAAGTGGAGGGTAGGACTGAAGCTTTCTTT.

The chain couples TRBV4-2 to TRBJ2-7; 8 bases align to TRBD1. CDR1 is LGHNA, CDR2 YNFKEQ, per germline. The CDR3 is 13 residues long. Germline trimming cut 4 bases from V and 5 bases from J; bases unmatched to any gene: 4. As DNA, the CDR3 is TGTGCCAGCAGCCGGGGACAGGCCCACGAGCAGTACTTC. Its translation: CASSRGQAHEQYF.

In nucleotides, the CDR3 is TGTGCCAGCAGCCGCGCCCGGGGCAATGAGCAGTTCTTC. Translated, it gives CASSRARGNEQFF. The chain couples TRBV7-9 to TRBJ2-1; D may be TRBD2 (5 bases). Trimming took off 5 bases at V and 6 bases at J, with 11 bases between the two ends. This CDR3 comprises 13 residues. Germline loops: CDR1 SEHNR, CDR2 FQNEAQ (reference sequence).

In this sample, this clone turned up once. DNA for the CDR3: TGTGCCAGCAGTTTACTTGGGGGGCCCATCTCCCCCTACGAGCAGTACTTC. This codes for CASSLLGGPISPYEQYF. The V call is TRBV27, the J call TRBJ2-7; D is tentatively TRBD1 or TRBD2 (6 bases each). Looked up from germline, CDR1 is MNHEY and CDR2 is SMNVEV (reference sequence). Trimming shortened V by 2 bases and J by 2 bases, and 19 bases separated the two germline ends. This CDR3 is 17 amino acids long.

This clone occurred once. The CDR3 reads CASSPVQGGTQYF. The CDR3 DNA is TGTGCCAGCAGTCCGGTGCAAGGGGGTACGCAGTATTTT. The chain recombines TRBV27 with TRBJ2-3; TRBD1 might be the D (6 bases). The CDR3 covers 13 residues. Trimming removed 5 bases at V and 8 bases at J, with 14 bases between. Per germline, CDR1 MNHEY and CDR2 SMNVEV (reference sequence).

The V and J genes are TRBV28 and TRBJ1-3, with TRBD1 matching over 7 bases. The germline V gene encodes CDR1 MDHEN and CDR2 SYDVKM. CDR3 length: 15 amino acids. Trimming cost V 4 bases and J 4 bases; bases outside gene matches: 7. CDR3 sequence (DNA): TGTGCCAGCAGTTCTAGGGGGCAAAGAGGAAACACCATATATTTT. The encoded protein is CASSSRGQRGNTIYF.

CDR3 residues: CASSSNDSPYEQYF. The CDR3 DNA reads TGTGCCAGCAGTTCCAACGACAGCCCCTACGAGCAGTACTTC. The chain recombines TRBV27 with TRBJ2-7; a possible D gene is TRBD1 (5 bases). V gave up 4 bases and J gave up 2 bases, with 12 bases separating them. This CDR3 region has 14 residues. Germline assignment: CDR1 MNHEY and CDR2 SMNVEV (reference sequence).

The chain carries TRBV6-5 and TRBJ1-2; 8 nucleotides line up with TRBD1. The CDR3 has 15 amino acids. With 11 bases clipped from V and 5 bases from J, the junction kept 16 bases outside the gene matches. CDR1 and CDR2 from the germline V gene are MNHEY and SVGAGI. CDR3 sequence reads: CAAQARDRIPYGYTF. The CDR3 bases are TGTGCCGCCCAGGCGAGGGACAGGATTCCGTATGGCTACACCTTC.

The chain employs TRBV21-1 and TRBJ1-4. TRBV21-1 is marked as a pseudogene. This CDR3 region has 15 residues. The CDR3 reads CASSKVGRFHEKLFF. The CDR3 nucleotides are TGTGCCAGCAGCAAAGTGGGGAGATTCCATGAAAAACTGTTTTTT.

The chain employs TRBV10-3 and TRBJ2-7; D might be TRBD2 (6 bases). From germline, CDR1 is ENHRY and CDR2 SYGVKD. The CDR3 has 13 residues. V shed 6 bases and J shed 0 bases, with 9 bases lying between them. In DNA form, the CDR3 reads TGTGCCATCAGGGATAGCGGCTCCTACGAGCAGTACTTC. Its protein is CAIRDSGSYEQYF.